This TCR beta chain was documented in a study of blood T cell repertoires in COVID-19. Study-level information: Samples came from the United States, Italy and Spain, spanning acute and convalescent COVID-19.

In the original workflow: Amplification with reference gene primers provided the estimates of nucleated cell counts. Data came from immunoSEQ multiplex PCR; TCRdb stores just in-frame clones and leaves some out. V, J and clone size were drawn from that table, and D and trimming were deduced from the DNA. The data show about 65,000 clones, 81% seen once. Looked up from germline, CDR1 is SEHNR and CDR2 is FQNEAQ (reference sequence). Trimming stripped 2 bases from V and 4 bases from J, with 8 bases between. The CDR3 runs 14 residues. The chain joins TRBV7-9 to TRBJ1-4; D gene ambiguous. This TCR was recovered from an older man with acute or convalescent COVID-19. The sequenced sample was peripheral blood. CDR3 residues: CASSLYTDNEKLFF. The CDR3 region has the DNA TGTGCCAGCAGCTTATATACAGATAATGAAAAACTGTTTTTT.